These 9 T cell receptor beta chains were all obtained from the same sample, sequenced in a study of blood T cell repertoires in COVID-19. The table came from immunoSEQ multiplex PCR; TCRdb's copy has only in-frame clones and leaves some out. The table shows about 140,000 clones, with almost 90% occurring only once. The sequencing sample was made of peripheral blood. These receptors were collected from a woman aged 55-75 years with acute or convalescent COVID-19.

Only one count was recorded for this clone. The chain combines TRBV27 with TRBJ2-7; 9 bases are a match to TRBD1. Germline trimming cut 2 bases from V and 6 bases from J; bases unmatched to any gene: 11. There are 16 residues in the CDR3. Germline CDR1 reads MNHEY; CDR2 reads SMNVEV (reference sequence). The CDR3 sequence: CASSLGQGQGRSEQYF. The DNA for the CDR3 is TGTGCCAGCAGTTTAGGGCAGGGACAGGGACGTAGCGAGCAGTACTTC.

This chain links TRBV7-3 with TRBJ2-3, with D possibly being TRBD2 (6 bases). Germline V gives CDR1 SGHTA, CDR2 FQGTGA. Between the trimmed V and J ends, which lost 2 bases and 0 bases, there was a span of 9 bases. The CDR3 sequence is 15 residues long. CDR3 residues: CASSLGGASTDTQYF. The CDR3 DNA reads as TGTGCCAGCAGCTTAGGCGGGGCTAGCACAGATACGCAGTATTTT.

This clone was picked up a small number of times. The chain uses TRBV6-2 or TRBV6-3 and TRBJ2-5, with D possibly being TRBD2 (7 bases). With 2 bases removed from V and 1 base from J, the gap between germline ends came to 17 bases. CDR3 length equals 17 residues. Germline values: CDR1 MNHEY, CDR2 SVGEGT. CDR3 sequence (DNA): TGTGCCAGCAGTTACACCCCCGGGGCGGGGGCCCAAGAGACCCAGTACTTC. Protein: CASSYTPGAGAQETQYF.

The CDR3 DNA reads as TGTGCCATCAGATCGACAGGGGGTAGCCCAGCTACGCAGTATTTT. This translates into CAIRSTGGSPATQYF. The gene calls are TRBV10-3 and TRBJ2-3; 9 nucleotides line up with TRBD1. Germline loops: CDR1 ENHRY, CDR2 SYGVKD. Trimming at V came to 6 bases and at J to 8 bases, leaving 12 bases not matched to a gene. CDR3 length: 15 residues.

The rearrangement uses TRBV10-3 and TRBJ1-2, with TRBD1 matching over 10 bases. The ends lost 5 bases at V and 8 bases at J; junction bases unmatched: 11. Germline loops: CDR1 ENHRY, CDR2 SYGVKD. This CDR3 has 15 amino acids. The CDR3, as DNA: TGTGCCATCAGTTATAGCCGGGACAGGGGAAACGGCTACACCTTC. Translation gives CAISYSRDRGNGYTF.

The J gene is TRBJ1-5, the V gene TRBV24-1; possible D gene TRBD1, 6 bases. The CDR3 contains 15 residues. The V end was cut by 4 bases, the J end by 5 bases, with 14 bases between. Germline loops: CDR1 KGHDR, CDR2 SFDVKD. The CDR3 loop is CATSEAGQPDQPQHF. The CDR3, as DNA: TGTGCCACCAGTGAGGCCGGACAGCCCGATCAGCCCCAGCATTTT.

The chain carries TRBV30 and TRBJ1-1, with D possibly matching TRBD1 (5 bases). V lost 1 base, J lost 4 bases, and 13 bases lay in between. CDR1 is GTSNPN, CDR2 SVGIG, per germline (reference sequence). This CDR3 spans 14 amino acids. CDR3 protein: CAWSGGGSITEAFF. The CDR3 DNA reads TGTGCCTGGAGTGGGGGGGGGTCGATCACTGAAGCTTTCTTT.

The chain uses TRBV5-8 and TRBJ2-2; TRBD2 is a possible D gene (5 bases). The germline CDR1 and CDR2 sequences are SGHTS and YDEGEE. Trimming cost V 4 bases and J 3 bases, with 16 bases left between them. CDR3 size: 16 residues. The CDR3 sequence is CASSRFGGADTGELFF. In nucleotides, the CDR3 is TGTGCCAGCAGCCGTTTTGGTGGAGCGGACACCGGGGAGCTGTTTTTT. The full variable domain, rest sourced from reference TRBV5-8 and TRBJ2-2, is EAGVTQSPTHLIKTRGQQATLRCSPISGHTSVYWYQQALGLGLQFLLWYDEGEERNRGNFPPRFSGRQFPNYSSELNVNALELEDSALYLCASSRFGGADTGELFFGEGSRLTVL.

J is TRBJ2-5 and V is TRBV4-1, with D maybe TRBD2 (6 bases). This CDR3 comprises 16 residues. The V gene's germline CDR1 is MGHRA and CDR2 YSYEKL. V was cut by 0 bases and J by 4 bases, with 15 bases left in between. CDR3 nucleotides: TGCGCCAGCAGCCAAGAAAGGGGCGGGGAAGGAGAGACCCAGTACTTC. Its protein is CASSQERGGEGETQYF.